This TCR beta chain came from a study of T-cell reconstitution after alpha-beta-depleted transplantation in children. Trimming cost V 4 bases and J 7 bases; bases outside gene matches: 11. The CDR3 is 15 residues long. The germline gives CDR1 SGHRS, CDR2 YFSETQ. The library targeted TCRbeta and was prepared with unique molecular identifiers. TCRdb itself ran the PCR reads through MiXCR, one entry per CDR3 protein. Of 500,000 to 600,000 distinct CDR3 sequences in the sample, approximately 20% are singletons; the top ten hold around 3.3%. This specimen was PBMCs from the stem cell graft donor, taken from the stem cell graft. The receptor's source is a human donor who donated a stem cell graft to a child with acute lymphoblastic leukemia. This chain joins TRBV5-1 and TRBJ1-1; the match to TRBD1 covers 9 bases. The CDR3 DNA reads TGCGCCAGCAGCCCGGACTTGGGACAGGGAGTTGAAGCTTTCTTT. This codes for CASSPDLGQGVEAFF.